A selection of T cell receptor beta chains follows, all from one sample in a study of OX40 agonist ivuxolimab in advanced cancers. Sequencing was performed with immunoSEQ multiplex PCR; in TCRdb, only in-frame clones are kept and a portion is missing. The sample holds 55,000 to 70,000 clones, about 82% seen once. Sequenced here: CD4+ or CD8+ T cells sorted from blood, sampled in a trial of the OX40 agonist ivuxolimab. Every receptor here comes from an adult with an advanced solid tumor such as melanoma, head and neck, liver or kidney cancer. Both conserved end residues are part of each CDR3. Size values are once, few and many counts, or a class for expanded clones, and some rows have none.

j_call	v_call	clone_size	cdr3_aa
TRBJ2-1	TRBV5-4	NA	CASSYRQGALDEQFF
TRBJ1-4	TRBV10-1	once	CASSEGQRNEKLFF
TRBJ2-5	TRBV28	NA	CASSLERGSVPYF
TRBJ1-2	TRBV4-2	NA	CASSQETTGGGGYTF
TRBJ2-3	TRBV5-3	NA	CARSGGPQRGGTDTQYF
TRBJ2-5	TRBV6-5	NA	CVSRVGQETQYF
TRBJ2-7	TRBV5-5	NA	CASSQAYEQYF
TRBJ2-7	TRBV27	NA	CASSFGRGHYEQYF
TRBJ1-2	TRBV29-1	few	CSVYQGAPGYGYTF
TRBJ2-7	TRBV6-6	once	CASRGGPRDYEQYF
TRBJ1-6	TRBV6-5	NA	CASSYDSSGDSPLHF
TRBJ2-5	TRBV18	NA	CASSPGGGPQETQYF
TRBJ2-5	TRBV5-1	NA	CASSPRGGRETQYF
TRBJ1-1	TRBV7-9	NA	CASSRTGTGTDTEAFF
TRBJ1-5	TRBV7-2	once	CASSQGNQPQHF
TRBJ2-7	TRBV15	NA	CATSRAGGQDEQYF
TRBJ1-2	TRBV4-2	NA	CASSQEWQGGYGYTF
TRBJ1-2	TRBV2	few	CASTPWETGGIGYTF
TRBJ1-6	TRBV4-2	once	CASSPSAGFGNSPLHF